This TCR beta chain was captured by sequencing in a study of cytomegalovirus exposure and HLA in healthy donors. Sequenced by immunoSEQ multiplex PCR; TCRdb stores in-frame clones only, minus some. The repertoire consists of under 95,000 clones, with around 94% occurring once and the leading ten covering approximately 3.4%. The CDR3 contains 15 residues. Trimming took off 5 bases at V and 0 bases at J, with 13 bases between the two ends. Germline assignment: CDR1 SGHVS and CDR2 FQNEAQ. This chain joins TRBV7-8 and TRBJ1-1; D may be TRBD1 (5 bases). The sequencing sample was made of PBMCs. The receptor was isolated from a woman aged 18 to 35 in good health and CMV-seropositive. This chain's CDR3 is CASSPNWGVNTEAFF. CDR3 bases: TGTGCCAGCAGCCCGAACTGGGGGGTGAACACTGAAGCTTTCTTT. The full variable domain, rest sourced from reference TRBV7-8 and TRBJ1-1, is GAGVSQSPRYKVAKRGQDVALRCDPISGHVSLFWYQQALGQGPEFLTYFQNEAQLDKSGLPSDRFFAERPEGSVSTLKIQRTQQEDSAVYLCASSPNWGVNTEAFFGQGTRLTVV.